The present T cell receptor beta chain was sequenced within a study of shared clonotypes between healthy human individuals. Sequencing used immunoSEQ multiplex PCR; TCRdb keeps in-frame clones, though not all of them. The sample yields some 1.4 million clones, roughly 97% seen once. Comment on this clone: Its antigen is as yet unknown.

Study-wide results and caveats: Relative to their counterparts shared across all four donors, non-shared clonotypes exhibited diminished generation probabilities. Rarefaction analysis demonstrated incomplete sorted-subset sequencing notwithstanding large depth. Naive CD4 clonotypes were shared across several donors at around 5%.

Donors comprised healthy HIV-negative adults lacking recent acute infections or vaccinations. V shed 5 bases, J shed 5 bases, and the junction held 19 bases outside the gene matches. This CDR3 has 18 residues. Germline V gene data show CDR1 as GTSNPN and CDR2 as SVGIG (reference sequence). What was sequenced was naive CD4+ T cells sorted from blood. Stated subset: CD45RA+ positively selected. The rearrangement links TRBV30 to TRBJ2-7, with 12 bases matching TRBD2. The receptor was derived from a man younger than 40 in good health. CDR3 in amino acids: CAWDLSRTSGITLDEQYF. The CDR3 DNA reads TGTGCCTGGGATCTTAGTAGGACTAGCGGGATAACCTTGGACGAGCAGTACTTC.